The present TCR beta chain was sequenced within a study of identical twins. One entry per CDR3 protein, called by TCRdb with MiXCR from the 5' RACE reads. The repertoire holds 350,000 or so distinct CDR3 sequences, with approximately 13% as singletons. Overall study findings and caveats: The models gave estimates that fell short of the out-of-frame TCR alpha sharing seen in monozygotic twins. Weaker excess twin sharing was observed in beta out-of-frame sequences.

The CDR3 length is 15 residues. V gave up 1 base and J gave up 2 bases, with 11 bases separating them. Healthy Caucasians alone served as donors. The sample holds many counts of this clonotype. The target antigen is unknown. The same sample was also used in a study of yellow fever vaccine responses in identical twins.

Sample: CD8+ T cells sorted from blood. The chain uses TRBV12-3 or TRBV12-4 and TRBJ2-5; possible D gene TRBD1, 5 bases. The clonotype originates from a woman between 18 and 29 years old in good health. The CDR3: CASSLGQNLQETQYF. CDR3 in DNA: TGTGCCAGCAGTTTAGGACAGAACCTTCAAGAGACCCAGTACTTC.